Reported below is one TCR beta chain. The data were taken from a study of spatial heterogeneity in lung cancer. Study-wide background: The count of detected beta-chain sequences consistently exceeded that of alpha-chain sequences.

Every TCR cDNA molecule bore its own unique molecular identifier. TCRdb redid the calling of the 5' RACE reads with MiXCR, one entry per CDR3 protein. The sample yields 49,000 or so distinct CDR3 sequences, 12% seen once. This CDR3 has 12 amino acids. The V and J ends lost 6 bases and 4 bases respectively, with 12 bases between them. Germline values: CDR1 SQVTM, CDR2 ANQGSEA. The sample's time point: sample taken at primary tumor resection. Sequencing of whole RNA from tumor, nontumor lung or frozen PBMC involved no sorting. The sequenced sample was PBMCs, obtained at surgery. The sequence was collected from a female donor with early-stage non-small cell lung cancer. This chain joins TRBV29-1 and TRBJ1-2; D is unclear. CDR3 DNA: TGCAGCGTCCCACCGGGAAGCTATGGCTACACCTTC. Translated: CSVPPGSYGYTF.